This T cell receptor beta chain is drawn from a study of T cells after yellow fever vaccination. Study context: SMART-Seq v4 Ultra Low Input prepared libraries from low-cell fractions.

General study findings and limits: Subsequent booster samples again held most clones from primary vaccination (96% CD4, about 90% CD8).

CDR1 is MNHEY, CDR2 SMNVEV, per germline (reference sequence). Trimming cost V 5 bases and J 10 bases, with 11 bases left between them. The CDR3 runs to 11 residues. TCRdb processed the 5' RACE reads anew with MiXCR; each CDR3 protein has one entry. The sample yields 450,000 to 650,000 distinct CDR3 sequences, 13% seen once. For this clonotype: Its antigen is unknown.

The material sequenced was PBMCs, taken on the day of the yellow fever booster vaccination. The J gene is TRBJ2-5, the V gene TRBV27; D remains ambiguous. This sequence was found in a man aged 25-45 years who received the YFV17D yellow fever vaccine. CDR3 DNA: TGTGCCAGCAGTCATGAGGATGACCAGTACTTC. Residues: CASSHEDDQYF.